These 6 T cell receptor beta chains share one sample of origin, sequenced in a study of neurological immune-mediated disorders. In TCRdb, the 5' RACE reads were re-called with MiXCR into one record per CDR3 protein. This sample has roughly 56,000 distinct CDR3 sequences, with approximately 10% found just once. Sequenced material: PBMCs. These receptors all stem from a man between 60 and 75 years old in good health.

On this clonotype: This may be a read error, as it is one base from a much larger clone. The genes are TRBV6-6 and TRBJ2-7; TRBD2 matches at 11 bases. Germline CDR1 is MNHNY and CDR2 is SVGAGI (reference sequence). This CDR3 region has 15 residues. The CDR3 sequence is CASSQTSGVVDERYF. CDR3 DNA sequence: TGTGCCAGCAGCCAGACTAGCGGGGTTGTAGACGAGCGGTACTTC.

This clonotype has a count of ten or more. The CDR3 bases are TGTGCCAGCAGCCAAGAAGCAGCTACTGTTCCGGGGGCCAACGTCCTGACTTTC. Protein: CASSQEAATVPGANVLTF. The gene calls are TRBV4-2 and TRBJ2-6; no definite D call. The V and J ends lost 0 bases and 4 bases respectively, with 16 bases between them. Germline-derived CDR1 and CDR2 are LGHNA and YNFKEQ. The CDR3 contains 18 residues.

This clonotype was observed at least ten times. V usage is TRBV7-2 and J usage is TRBJ2-4, with a possible D match to TRBD1 (6 bases). Trimming took off 1 base at V and 10 bases at J, with 17 bases between the two ends. Looked up from germline, CDR1 is SGHTA and CDR2 is FQGNSA. There are 15 residues in the CDR3. CDR3 sequence: CASSLERGRGYIQYF. Here the CDR3 DNA reads TGTGCCAGCAGCTTAGAGAGGGGCAGGGGATATATTCAGTACTTC.

V gene TRBV27 combines with J gene TRBJ1-1, with D possibly matching TRBD1 (6 bases). V was clipped by 8 bases and J by 1 base, with 17 bases between them. CDR1 is MNHEY, CDR2 SMNVEV, per germline (reference sequence). CDR3 length equals 15 residues. The chain's CDR3 is CASSSWGAANTEAFF. The CDR3 coding sequence is TGTGCCAGCTCCAGTTGGGGGGCGGCGAACACTGAAGCTTTCTTT.

This clonotype has at least ten counts. The chain employs TRBV30 and TRBJ2-7; the D gene is possibly TRBD1 (6 bases). Germline V CDR1 and CDR2: GTSNPN, SVGIG (reference sequence). Trimming removed 3 bases from V and 2 bases from J, with 11 bases in between. This CDR3 has 13 residues. CDR3 protein: CAWRADRPYEQYF. The CDR3, as DNA: TGTGCCTGGAGGGCTGACAGGCCCTACGAGCAGTACTTC.

Ten or more counts support this clonotype. The genes are TRBV6-6 and TRBJ2-3, with 10 bases that match TRBD1. Germline loops: CDR1 MNHNY, CDR2 SVGAGI (reference sequence). V lost 6 bases, J lost 6 bases, and 9 bases stayed unmatched. The CDR3 loop spans 15 amino acids. This CDR3 is CASRPSGTGVDTQYF. DNA for the CDR3: TGTGCCAGCAGACCTTCCGGGACAGGGGTGGATACGCAGTATTTT.